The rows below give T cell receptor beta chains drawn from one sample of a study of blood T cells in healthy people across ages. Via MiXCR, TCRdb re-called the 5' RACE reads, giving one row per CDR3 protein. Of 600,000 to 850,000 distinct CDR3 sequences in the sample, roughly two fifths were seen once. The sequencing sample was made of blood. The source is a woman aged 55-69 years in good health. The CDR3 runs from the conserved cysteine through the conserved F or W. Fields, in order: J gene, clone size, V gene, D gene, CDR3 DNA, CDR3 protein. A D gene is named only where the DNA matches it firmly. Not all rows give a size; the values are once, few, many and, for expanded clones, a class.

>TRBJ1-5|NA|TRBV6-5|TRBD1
TGTGCCAGCAGTCCCGGGACAGGGATTAATCAGCCCCAGCATTTT
CASSPGTGINQPQHF
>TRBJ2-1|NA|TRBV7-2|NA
TGTGCCAGCAGCTATGGCGGTAACAATGAGCAGTTCTTC
CASSYGGNNEQFF
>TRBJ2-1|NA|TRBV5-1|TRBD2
TGCGCCAGCAGCTCCAGCCTAGCGGGCCACTATGAGCAGTTCTTC
CASSSSLAGHYEQFF
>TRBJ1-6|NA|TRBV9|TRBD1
TGTGCCAGCAGCGTAGATGGACAGGGTCTCGATTCACCCCTCCACTTT
CASSVDGQGLDSPLHF
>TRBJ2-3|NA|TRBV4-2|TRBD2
TGTGCCAGCAGCCAAGAAACTAGCGGGGTCACAGATACGCAGTATTTT
CASSQETSGVTDTQYF
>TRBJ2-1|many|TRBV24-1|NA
TGTGCCACCAGTGATTCTCGGGGCCCCAAAGACAATGAGCAGTTCTTC
CATSDSRGPKDNEQFF
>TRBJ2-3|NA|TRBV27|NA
TGTGCCAGCAGTGGTAGGGCATTCACAGATACGCAGTATTTT
CASSGRAFTDTQYF
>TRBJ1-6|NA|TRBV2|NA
TGTGCCAGCAGTGCCCAAGGAGTGGGCGATTCACCCCTCCACTTT
CASSAQGVGDSPLHF
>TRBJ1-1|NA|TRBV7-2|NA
TGTGCCAGCAGCGCCCACATGAACACTGAAGCTTTCTTT
CASSAHMNTEAFF
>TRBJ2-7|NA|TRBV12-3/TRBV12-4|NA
TGTGCCAGCGGCCCCGCGGGGTCGGTCGAGCAGTACTTC
CASGPAGSVEQYF
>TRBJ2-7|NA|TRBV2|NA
TGTGCCAGCAGTAAGACTAGTTACGAGCAGTACTTC
CASSKTSYEQYF
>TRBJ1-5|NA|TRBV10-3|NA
TGTGCCATCAGTGAAGGGGTAAGCCAGCCCCAGCATTTT
CAISEGVSQPQHF
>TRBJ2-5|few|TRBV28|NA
TGTGCCAGCAGAGCGATATCAGGGGCCCAGTACTTC
CASRAISGAQYF
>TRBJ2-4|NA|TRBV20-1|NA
TGCAGTGCTTCCGGCGGGGTAGCCAAAAACATTCAGTACTTC
CSASGGVAKNIQYF
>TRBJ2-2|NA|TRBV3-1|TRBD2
TGTGCCAGCAGCCTCCTAACCGGGACTAGCGACACCGGGGAGCTGTTTTTT
CASSLLTGTSDTGELFF
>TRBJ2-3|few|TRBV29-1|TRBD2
TGCAGCGTCGATAGCGGGGGAGGCGCAGATACGCAGTATTTT
CSVDSGGGADTQYF
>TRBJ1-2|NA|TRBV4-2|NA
TGTGCCAGCAGCCAAGTTGAGACCAGGGGAGGTGGCTACACCTTC
CASSQVETRGGGYTF
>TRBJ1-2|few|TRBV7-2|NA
TGTGCCAGCAGCCCGGACGGATTCAGGCGCGGCTACACCTTC
CASSPDGFRRGYTF
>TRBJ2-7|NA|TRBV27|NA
TGTGCCAGAGGGGATCTCAGCTCCTACGAGCAGTACTTC
CARGDLSSYEQYF
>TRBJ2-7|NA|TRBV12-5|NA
TGTGCTAGCGGTTTGGTTGGCGGGGACGAGGCCCAGTACTTC
CASGLVGGDEAQYF
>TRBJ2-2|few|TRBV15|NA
TGTGCCACCAGCAGAGAACAGGTCGACACCGGGGAGCTGTTTTTT
CATSREQVDTGELFF
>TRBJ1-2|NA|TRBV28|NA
TGTGCCAGCAGGGAGGCGAGCGCTGGCTACACCTTC
CASREASAGYTF
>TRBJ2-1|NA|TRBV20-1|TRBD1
TGCAGTGCCTGGGACAGGGTGAATGAGCAGTTCTTC
CSAWDRVNEQFF
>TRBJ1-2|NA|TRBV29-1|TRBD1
TGCAGCGTTGACCCGGGACAGATTAACTATGGCCACACCTTC
CSVDPGQINYGHTF
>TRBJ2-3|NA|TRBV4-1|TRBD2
TGCGCCAGCAGCCAAGATCGGGGAGGGGACACAGATACGCAGTATTTT
CASSQDRGGDTDTQYF
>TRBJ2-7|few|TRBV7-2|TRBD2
TGTGCCAGCAGCGTACTAGCGGGAGGGCAATACGAGCAGTACTTC
CASSVLAGGQYEQYF
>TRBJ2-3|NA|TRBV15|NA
TGTGCCACCACGTTAGCGGGCACAGATACGCAGTATTTT
CATTLAGTDTQYF
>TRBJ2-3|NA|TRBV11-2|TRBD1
TGTGCCAGCAGCAAAGGGGACAGGGACACAGATACGCAGTATTTT
CASSKGDRDTDTQYF
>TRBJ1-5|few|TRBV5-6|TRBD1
TGTGCCAGCAGCTCGACCAGGGGGCTTAGCAATCAGCCCCAGCATTTT
CASSSTRGLSNQPQHF
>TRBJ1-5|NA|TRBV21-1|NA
TGTGCCAGCAGCAAAGAGAAAATGGATCAGCCCCAGCATTTT
CASSKEKMDQPQHF
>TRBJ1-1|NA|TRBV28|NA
TGTGCCAGCAGGATCGAAGACAGGATGAACACTGAAGCTTTCTTT
CASRIEDRMNTEAFF